This passage covers 12 T cell receptor beta chains from one sample sequenced in a study of blood T cell repertoires in COVID-19. Some clones are missing from TCRdb's copy, which holds only in-frame ones; the method was immunoSEQ multiplex PCR. The sample gives some 110,000 clones, about 82% of which show up once; approximately 5% is in the top ten. Specimen: peripheral blood. The source is a human donor in a cohort sampled during active COVID-19.

This sequence joins TRBV4-1 and TRBJ2-5; weak D call: TRBD2 (6 bases). V shed 2 bases and J shed 3 bases, with 10 bases lying between them. The CDR3 contains 14 residues. Germline-derived CDR1 and CDR2 are MGHRA and YSYEKL. CDR3 sequence: CASSQSGLKETQYF. Written as DNA, the CDR3 is TGCGCCAGCAGCCAATCGGGACTTAAAGAGACCCAGTACTTC.

The rearrangement joins TRBV9 to TRBJ1-4; the D gene is possibly TRBD1 (5 bases). Per the germline V gene, CDR1 is SGDLS and CDR2 is YYNGEE. The CDR3 is 14 amino acids. The V gene lost 1 base and the J gene lost 8 bases, with 12 bases spanning the gap. In DNA, the CDR3 is TGTGCCAGCAGCGTAAGGCCGGGGGGAGAAAAACTGTTTTTT. This codes for CASSVRPGGEKLFF.

The rearrangement uses TRBV6-2 or TRBV6-3 and TRBJ1-1, with a tentative D call TRBD1 (5 bases). The CDR3 covers 17 residues. Trimming left V 3 bases short and J 3 bases short, with 20 bases between. Germline CDR1 is MNHEY and CDR2 is SVGEGT. The DNA of the CDR3 is TGTGCCAGCAGTTATTTTGTCGTGGACATGGGGTACACTGAAGCTTTCTTT. Its translation is CASSYFVVDMGYTEAFF.

The chain links TRBV30 to TRBJ1-4; D is unclear. Germline CDR1 GTSNPN, CDR2 SVGIG (reference sequence). V lost 0 bases and J 0 bases, leaving 14 bases between the germline ends. The length of the CDR3 is 17 residues. CDR3: CAWSVALPRATNEKLFF. The CDR3 coding sequence is TGTGCCTGGAGTGTAGCCCTCCCCCGTGCAACTAATGAAAAACTGTTTTTT.

The chain has TRBV5-4 and TRBJ2-7; 7 bases fit TRBD2. There are 19 residues in the CDR3. Germline-derived CDR1 and CDR2 are SGHNT and YYREEE (reference sequence). V lost 0 bases to trimming and J lost 1 base; unmatched junction nucleotides: 16. CDR3 in amino acids: CASSLDPFGAGAGSYEQYF. As DNA, the CDR3 is TGTGCCAGCAGCTTGGACCCTTTTGGTGCGGGAGCGGGGTCCTACGAGCAGTACTTC.

This chain joins TRBV7-9 and TRBJ2-7; 9 bases fit TRBD1. The CDR3 runs 14 residues. The germline gives CDR1 SEHNR, CDR2 FQNEAQ (reference sequence). V gave up 5 bases and J gave up 5 bases; unmatched junction bases: 7. CDR3 in amino acids: CASSRSGQGHEQYF. In nucleotides, the CDR3 is TGTGCCAGCAGCCGATCGGGACAGGGCCACGAGCAGTACTTC.

The chain has TRBV27 and TRBJ2-6; no clear D gene. The CDR3 runs to 17 residues. V was pared by 1 base and J by 0 bases, with 10 bases between. Germline CDR1 and CDR2: MNHEY and SMNVEV (reference sequence). CDR3 coding DNA: TGTGCCAGCAGTTTATTTATTGGTAGCTCTGGGGCCAACGTCCTGACTTTC. Protein: CASSLFIGSSGANVLTF.

Here the CDR3 reads CASRTMTTSGRAVDEQYF. DNA for the CDR3: TGTGCCAGCAGAACGATGACGACTAGCGGGAGGGCCGTCGACGAGCAGTACTTC. The chain uses TRBV27 and TRBJ2-7; 14 nucleotides align to TRBD2. Germline V lookup: CDR1 MNHEY, CDR2 SMNVEV (reference sequence). The CDR3 runs to 18 residues. Germline trimming cut 6 bases from V and 5 bases from J; bases unmatched to any gene: 15.

The chain links TRBV6-5 to TRBJ1-2, with D perhaps TRBD1 (5 bases). With 7 bases removed from V and 5 bases from J, the gap between germline ends came to 14 bases. The CDR3 has 13 residues. CDR1 is MNHEY, CDR2 SVGAGI, per germline. In DNA, the CDR3 is TGTGCCAGCACTGGAACGGGGACTTATGGCTACACCTTC. Translated, it gives CASTGTGTYGYTF.

The chain links TRBV7-2 to TRBJ2-7; the D gene is possibly TRBD2 (6 bases). Per germline, CDR1 SGHTA and CDR2 FQGNSA. CDR3 length equals 14 residues. Trimming left V 7 bases short and J 7 bases short, with 20 bases between. In DNA form, the CDR3 reads TGTGCCAGCACCTATACCGTGGGGGGATGGGAGCAGTACTTC. Its protein product is CASTYTVGGWEQYF. Drawing the rest from reference TRBV7-2 and TRBJ2-7, the complete variable domain is GAGVSQSPSNKVTEKGKDVELRCDPISGHTALYWYRQSLGQGLEFLIYFQGNSAPDKSGLPSDRFSAERTGGSVSTLTIQRTQQEDSAVYLCASTYTVGGWEQYFGPGTRLTVT.

CDR3 nucleotides: TGCGCCAGCAGCCAAGACAGGACAGACTACGAGCAGTACTTC. Amino acid sequence: CASSQDRTDYEQYF. The chain couples TRBV4-3 to TRBJ2-7; D may be TRBD1 (6 bases). The CDR3 length is 14 residues. Germline V CDR1 and CDR2: LGHNA, YSLEER. The ends were cut back, 0 bases at V and 3 bases at J, with 9 bases in the middle.

The V call is TRBV11-3, the J call TRBJ2-2; TRBD1 matches at 8 bases. V shed 6 bases and J 3 bases; nucleotides not matched to a gene: 6. Germline assignment: CDR1 SGHNT and CDR2 YENEEA. This CDR3 comprises 15 residues. The DNA for the CDR3 is TGTGCCAGCAGTCAGGACAGGGCGGACACCGGGGAGCTGTTTTTT. Residues: CASSQDRADTGELFF.